These T cell receptor beta chains were read from a single sample in a study of T cell responses to AZD1222 COVID-19 vaccine. Profiled with immunoSEQ multiplex PCR; TCRdb holds only in-frame clones, not every one. The data contain under 130,000 clones, about nine tenths of them seen just once; the ten biggest clones take up less than 55%. Sample: peripheral blood, taken on day 0 of AZD1222 vaccination. These receptors all stem from an adult in good health. CDR3s include the opening cysteine and the closing phenylalanine or tryptophan. D genes are given only for firm matches. Only some rows state a clone size, as once, few, many or a class for expanded clones.

cdr3_nt cdr3_aa clone_size j_call d_call v_call
TGTGCCAGCAGCTTTTCGACTAGCGGGAAATACGAGCAGTACTTC CASSFSTSGKYEQYF - TRBJ2-7 TRBD2 TRBV3-1/TRBV3-2
TGTGCCAGCACCGCCGGACGACGGGAGCCCCAGCATTTT CASTAGRREPQHF - TRBJ1-5 - TRBV3-1/TRBV3-2
TGTGCCAGTACCCTAGGACAGGGCACTGAAGCTTTCTTT CASTLGQGTEAFF - TRBJ1-1 TRBD1 TRBV19
TGTGCCAGCAGCGTAGCCCTAGCGGGAGGGCATCAAGAGACCCAGTACTTC CASSVALAGGHQETQYF - TRBJ2-5 TRBD2 TRBV9
TGTGCCAGCAGCCTTTCGATGGCGGTCTCTGGAAACACCATATATTTT CASSLSMAVSGNTIYF - TRBJ1-3 - TRBV7-9
TGTGCCAGCTCACTGGGGGACGTACTCGATAATTCACCCCTCCACTTT CASSLGDVLDNSPLHF - TRBJ1-6 - TRBV28
TGTGCCAGCAGTGAACGGGGGGAAGCTTTCTTT CASSERGEAFF - TRBJ1-1 - TRBV6-1
TGTGCCAGCAGTCTTACTGATCAGCCCCAGCATTTT CASSLTDQPQHF - TRBJ1-5 - TRBV6-2/TRBV6-3
TGTGCCAGCAGTTTCGGGGTACTCGCTTTCTTT CASSFGVLAFF - TRBJ1-1 - TRBV12-3/TRBV12-4
TGTGCCAGCAGTCCCCCCCCTGGGACAGGGTGGTACGAGCAGTACTTC CASSPPPGTGWYEQYF few TRBJ2-7 TRBD1 TRBV28
TGTGCCAGCAGTCCCCAAACAGGGGGCCGTCAGCCCCAGCATTTT CASSPQTGGRQPQHF - TRBJ1-5 TRBD1 TRBV27
TGTGCCAGCAGTCAAGGACAGCGGGGCCTCCCCGGGGAGCTGTTTTTT CASSQGQRGLPGELFF - TRBJ2-2 - TRBV6-2/TRBV6-3
TGCAGCGTTGAAGCTCTCTCTGGGGCCAACGTCCTGACTTTC CSVEALSGANVLTF once TRBJ2-6 - TRBV29-1
TGCGCCAGCAGTGAGGTGGCCAGAGAAGCTTTCTTT CASSEVAREAFF - TRBJ1-1 - TRBV10-2
TGTGCCAGCAGCCCACACGGGGGTGAGCAGTTCTTC CASSPHGGEQFF - TRBJ2-1 - TRBV7-3
TGCGCCAGCAGCTTGCCGGGAGACGAGCAGTACTTC CASSLPGDEQYF - TRBJ2-7 - TRBV5-1
TGTGCCAGCAGTTTGTCCGCTCAGCCCCAGCATTTT CASSLSAQPQHF - TRBJ1-5 - TRBV28
TGTGCTAGCAGTCAACAATCGGCGGAGGGTGAAGCTTTCTTT CASSQQSAEGEAFF - TRBJ1-1 - TRBV11-3
TGTGCCAGCAGCCCACCAGGGGAAACTAGCGGGAGGGCTGAGCAGTTCTTC CASSPPGETSGRAEQFF - TRBJ2-1 TRBD2 TRBV7-9
TGTGCCAGTAGTATTTCGACAGGGCTGGCTGGAAACACCATATATTTT CASSISTGLAGNTIYF - TRBJ1-3 TRBD1 TRBV19
TGTGCCAGCAGCCAAACCGGGACTAAAAACGAGCAGTACTTC CASSQTGTKNEQYF - TRBJ2-7 TRBD2 TRBV5-6
TGCGCCAGCAGACACCCTCAAAGCTCCGGGAACACTGAAGCTTTCTTT CASRHPQSSGNTEAFF - TRBJ1-1 - TRBV4-1
TGTGCCAGCAGTTTATCGTACCTAGGGATGCAAGAGACCCAGTACTTC CASSLSYLGMQETQYF - TRBJ2-5 - TRBV27
TGCGCCAGCAGCCAAGTATACCGGGACAGGCCTTCCTACGAGCAGTACTTC CASSQVYRDRPSYEQYF - TRBJ2-7 TRBD1 TRBV4-1
TGTGCCAGCAGCTCCGGCGGGACAGGGGGTACTGAAGCTTTCTTT CASSSGGTGGTEAFF - TRBJ1-1 TRBD1 TRBV7-8
TGTGCCGTAGTAGGAACTGAAGCTTTCTTT CAVVGTEAFF - TRBJ1-1 - TRBV6-1
TGTGCCACCAAGGCAGGAGGGCATAGTTCACCCCTCCACTTT CATKAGGHSSPLHF once TRBJ1-6 - TRBV19
TGTGCCAGCAGCAAGGGGACGGGGGTTCAACCATTATACGAGCAGTACTTC CASSKGTGVQPLYEQYF - TRBJ2-7 - TRBV21-1
TGTGCCAGCAGCTTACAAGTGGTCGGGGAGCTGTTTTTT CASSLQVVGELFF - TRBJ2-2 - TRBV11-2
TGTGCCAGCAGCTTCGGCGGGTACACTAACACCGGGGAGCTGTTTTTT CASSFGGYTNTGELFF - TRBJ2-2 - TRBV5-4
TGTGCCAGCAGTTACTCTGGGACAGGAGATAACTATGGCTACACCTTC CASSYSGTGDNYGYTF few TRBJ1-2 TRBD1 TRBV6-5
TGTGCCAGCAGCCTCACACTCGGGGGGGTGAACACTGAAGCTTTCTTT CASSLTLGGVNTEAFF - TRBJ1-1 - TRBV5-8
TGCGCCAGCAGCTTGGGGTACGCAGGGGGCACGGGTAATTCACCCCTCCACTTT CASSLGYAGGTGNSPLHF - TRBJ1-6 TRBD1 TRBV5-1
TGTGCCAGCAGTTTGTCGCAAAATCAGCCCCAGCATTTT CASSLSQNQPQHF - TRBJ1-5 - TRBV28
TGTGCCAGCAGTGAATTGAGCGGGAGCTACAATGAGCAGTTCTTC CASSELSGSYNEQFF - TRBJ2-1 TRBD2 TRBV2
TGCGCCAGCAACCCGGGGCAAAGGGACGGCACCGGGGAGCTGTTTTTT CASNPGQRDGTGELFF - TRBJ2-2 - TRBV23-1
TGCGCCAGCAGCCAAGATTTCGGACAGGCGTCCTTACCCACAGATACGCAGTATTTT CASSQDFGQASLPTDTQYF - TRBJ2-3 TRBD1 TRBV4-3
TGCGCCAGCAGCCAAGAGATAAGGGCCCCCGGGGGTGAAAAACTGTTTTTT CASSQEIRAPGGEKLFF - TRBJ1-4 - TRBV4-3
TGTGCCAGCAGCCTTGCCCTGATTTATGGCTACACCTTC CASSLALIYGYTF - TRBJ1-2 - TRBV12-3/TRBV12-4
TGCAGCGCTAGGACAGGAGATGAAAAACTGTTTTTT CSARTGDEKLFF - TRBJ1-4 TRBD1 TRBV29-1
TGTGCCAGCAGTTACGGGAGGGCGAATGAGCAGTTCTTC CASSYGRANEQFF - TRBJ2-1 TRBD2 TRBV6-6
TGTGCCAGCAGCCCAGGGGGGGAGAAGGCTAACTATGGCTACACCTTC CASSPGGEKANYGYTF - TRBJ1-2 TRBD1 TRBV7-2
TGTGCCAGCCGGCGGGGGGCGACGAATGAAAAACTGTTTTTT CASRRGATNEKLFF - TRBJ1-4 - TRBV6-6
TGTGCCAGCAGCGGGACTAGCTTGGGTGAGCAGTTCTTC CASSGTSLGEQFF - TRBJ2-1 TRBD2 TRBV9
TGTGCCAGCAGCCAAGAAGGCCCAGGGGGAAACACCATATATTTT CASSQEGPGGNTIYF - TRBJ1-3 - TRBV4-2
TGTGCCAGCAGCTTACAGACGACAACTAATGAAAAACTGTTTTTT CASSLQTTTNEKLFF - TRBJ1-4 - TRBV7-2
TGTGCCAGCAGCCAATCCGGGAGCTCCTACGAGCAGTACTTC CASSQSGSSYEQYF - TRBJ2-7 - TRBV4-2
TGTGCCAGCAGCTTAACGTTGGGCCAGGGTAGGAATGAGCAGTTCTTC CASSLTLGQGRNEQFF - TRBJ2-1 - TRBV7-3
TGTGCCAGCCGTCCGACAGGCGGGAGGAACACTGAAGCTTTCTTT CASRPTGGRNTEAFF - TRBJ1-1 - TRBV28
TGTGCCAGTAGTATGAGGTTCACAGCACTTGCAACTAATGAAAAACTGTTTTTT CASSMRFTALATNEKLFF once TRBJ1-4 - TRBV19
TGTGCCACCAGTGATCCTCCGGGACAGGGGGTTGGAACCGGGGAGCTGTTTTTT CATSDPPGQGVGTGELFF - TRBJ2-2 TRBD1 TRBV24-1
TGTGCCAGTAGATGGGGGGGTCATCCCCAGCATTTT CASRWGGHPQHF - TRBJ1-5 - TRBV19
TGTGCCTGGGGAAGGACAGGGGGTGAAAAACTGTTTTTT CAWGRTGGEKLFF - TRBJ1-4 TRBD1 TRBV30
TGTGCCAGCAGCTTGGGGTTTCGGCTAGGCACGACTGGCTATGGCTACACCTTC CASSLGFRLGTTGYGYTF - TRBJ1-2 - TRBV7-2
TGTGCCAGCAGCCAAGGGTCGAAACTAGCGGGAGGGCCGGACGAGCAGTACTTC CASSQGSKLAGGPDEQYF - TRBJ2-7 TRBD2 TRBV14
TGTGCCAGCAGTTTCTCCCCAGGCCGCGAGCAGTACTTC CASSFSPGREQYF once TRBJ2-7 - TRBV27
TGTGCCAGCAGCGAAGGTGGCTCATTCTACGAGCAGTACTTC CASSEGGSFYEQYF - TRBJ2-7 - TRBV2
TGTGCCAGTAGTACCTACAATGGGGTCGTAAATGAAAAACTGTTTTTT CASSTYNGVVNEKLFF once TRBJ1-4 - TRBV19